The 12 T cell receptor beta chains listed next were all sequenced from one sample in a study of early T cells in non-severe SARS-CoV-2 infection. TCRdb used MiXCR to reprocess the 5' RACE reads, holding one entry per CDR3 protein. The sample yields roughly 40,000 distinct CDR3 sequences, less than 8.5% seen once. The sample consisted of whole blood. The receptors were sampled from an adult who was a healthcare worker with PCR-confirmed SARS-CoV-2 infection or an uninfected control (not recorded which).

This clonotype was observed at least ten times. This sequence joins TRBV7-8 and TRBJ2-2; D is possibly TRBD2 (5 bases). CDR1 and CDR2 (germline): SGHVS, FQNEAQ. This CDR3 contains 15 residues. Trimming took off 8 bases at V and 0 bases at J, with 13 bases between the two ends. The CDR3 sequence: CASPGITANTGELFF. Written as DNA, the CDR3 is TGTGCCAGCCCCGGGATCACCGCGAACACCGGGGAGCTGTTTTTT.

This chain uses TRBV7-9 with TRBJ1-4, with TRBD1 matching over 9 bases. V gave up 2 bases and J gave up 7 bases; unmatched junction bases: 5. Germline V gene lookup returns CDR1 SEHNR and CDR2 FQNEAQ (reference sequence). The CDR3 contains 15 residues. CDR3 sequence reads: CASSLSDRGPEKLFF. The CDR3 coding sequence is TGTGCCAGCAGCTTATCGGACAGGGGTCCTGAAAAACTGTTTTTT.

CDR3 DNA: TGCAGCAACAGGGTAATAGAGACCCAGTACTTC. Protein sequence: CSNRVIETQYF. The V gene is TRBV29-1, the J gene TRBJ2-5, with TRBD1 as a possible D gene (6 bases). The CDR3 covers 11 residues. Trimming shortened V by 8 bases and J by 4 bases, and 11 bases separated the two germline ends. CDR1 is SQVTM, CDR2 ANQGSEA, per germline.

V and J are TRBV25-1 and TRBJ2-1; 7 bases are a match to TRBD1. CDR1 and CDR2 from the germline V gene are MGHDK and SYGVNS. The CDR3 spans 13 residues. Trimming took 3 bases from V and 8 from J; bases not matched to a gene: 4. The CDR3 sequence is CASSETGTDEQFF. CDR3 DNA sequence: TGTGCCAGCAGTGAGACAGGGACCGATGAGCAGTTCTTC.

The table lists this clonotype with many counts. V usage is TRBV7-2 and J usage is TRBJ2-7; D is unresolved. The CDR3 totals 15 residues. Trimming removed 1 base from V and 0 bases from J, with 10 bases in between. CDR1 and CDR2 (germline): SGHTA, FQGNSA. The CDR3 region is CASSLVFWNSYEQYF. For the CDR3, the DNA is TGTGCCAGCAGCTTAGTTTTTTGGAACTCCTACGAGCAGTACTTC.

This clonotype appeared many times. The CDR3 loop is CASSLDSFTYEQYF. CDR3 nucleotides: TGTGCCAGCAGCTTAGACAGCTTTACCTACGAGCAGTACTTC. The chain carries TRBV7-9 and TRBJ2-7; D is uncertain. Germline-derived CDR1 and CDR2 are SEHNR and FQNEAQ (reference sequence). V shed 1 base and J shed 2 bases, with 9 bases lying between them. This CDR3 comprises 14 residues.

This clonotype was detected only a few times. The V gene is TRBV10-3, the J gene TRBJ2-1; D is undetermined. The germline V and J ends were trimmed by 1 base and 1 base, with 11 bases remaining between them. Germline V lookup: CDR1 ENHRY, CDR2 SYGVKD. The CDR3 has 16 residues. The CDR3 reads CAISEFIGISYNEQFF. DNA of the CDR3: TGTGCCATCAGTGAGTTTATAGGGATTTCCTACAATGAGCAGTTCTTC.

This clonotype was counted ten times or more. The chain carries TRBV4-2 and TRBJ1-4; TRBD1 is a possible D gene (6 bases). Germline CDR1 and CDR2: LGHNA and YNFKEQ. The CDR3 loop spans 14 amino acids. V lost 4 bases, J lost 7 bases, and 13 bases lay in between. The CDR3 DNA reads TGTGCCAGCAGCCTGGGGGGCTCGGGTGAAAAACTGTTTTTT. Translated: CASSLGGSGEKLFF.

This clonotype has a count of ten or more. The chain uses TRBV20-1 and TRBJ2-3, with 8 positions matching TRBD1. With 6 bases clipped from V and 3 bases from J, the junction kept 5 bases outside the gene matches. The germline CDR1 and CDR2 sequences are DFQATT and SNEGSKA (reference sequence). The CDR3 has 13 amino acids. The CDR3 DNA reads TGCAGTGCCGAAAACAGGGGGACAGATACGCAGTATTTT. Amino acids: CSAENRGTDTQYF.

This clonotype has at least ten counts. This chain connects TRBV29-1 to TRBJ2-3; D remains unclear. CDR3 length equals 12 residues. With 8 bases removed from V and 1 base from J, the gap between germline ends came to 10 bases. Germline CDR1 SQVTM, CDR2 ANQGSEA. DNA for the CDR3: TGCAGCTCAAAGACGGGCACAGATACGCAGTATTTT. Translated: CSSKTGTDTQYF.

This clonotype was counted only a few times. The gene calls are TRBV5-1 and TRBJ2-2; TRBD1 agrees at 7 bases. The CDR3 is 17 residues long. From germline, CDR1 is SGHRS and CDR2 YFSETQ. The V and J ends lost 2 bases and 5 bases, in that order; junction bases with no gene match: 12. The CDR3 spells CASSLLTTGPGTGELFF. CDR3 in DNA: TGCGCCAGCAGCTTATTAACGACAGGGCCGGGGACCGGGGAGCTGTTTTTT.

This clonotype was seen a few times. V and J are TRBV4-1 and TRBJ2-4, with D unclear. From germline, CDR1 is MGHRA and CDR2 YSYEKL. V was shortened by 1 base and J by 0 bases, with 10 bases between the two germline ends. This CDR3 is 16 amino acids long. DNA for the CDR3: TGCGCCAGCAGCCAAGGCGGAGCCCTAGCCAAAAACATTCAGTACTTC. This codes for CASSQGGALAKNIQYF.